This is a list of T cell receptor beta chains from one sample in a study of blood T cell repertoires in COVID-19. Produced via immunoSEQ multiplex PCR; TCRdb's table is partial and in-frame only. The sample records some 330,000 clones, about 90% being singletons. What was sequenced was PBMCs or T cells enriched from blood (not recorded which). The receptors were sampled from a man aged 35 to 55 in a cohort exposed to, infected with or recovered from COVID-19 (not recorded which). Both conserved end residues are part of each CDR3.

V gene	J gene	CDR3 protein
TRBV5-4	TRBJ1-4	CASSTNNEKLFF
TRBV18	TRBJ1-1	CASSPPSVNTEAFF
TRBV19	TRBJ1-4	CASTASGQGAWKLFF
TRBV28	TRBJ2-7	CASSFGRYEQYF
TRBV19	TRBJ1-3	CASSDPTVYGNTIYF
TRBV6-1	TRBJ2-7	CASSEGGSYEQYF
TRBV4-2	TRBJ2-2	CASSQDPRGKFLPGELFF
TRBV6-2/TRBV6-3	TRBJ2-2	CASSSEGEAGELFF
TRBV19	TRBJ2-3	CASSSWGAGANTDTQYF
TRBV6-5	TRBJ2-1	CASSYGGRAARHEQFF
TRBV6-5	TRBJ1-5	CASSPREGRQPQHF
TRBV2	TRBJ2-1	CASSPYNEQFF
TRBV7-3	TRBJ2-3	CASSQMDRGSGDTQYF